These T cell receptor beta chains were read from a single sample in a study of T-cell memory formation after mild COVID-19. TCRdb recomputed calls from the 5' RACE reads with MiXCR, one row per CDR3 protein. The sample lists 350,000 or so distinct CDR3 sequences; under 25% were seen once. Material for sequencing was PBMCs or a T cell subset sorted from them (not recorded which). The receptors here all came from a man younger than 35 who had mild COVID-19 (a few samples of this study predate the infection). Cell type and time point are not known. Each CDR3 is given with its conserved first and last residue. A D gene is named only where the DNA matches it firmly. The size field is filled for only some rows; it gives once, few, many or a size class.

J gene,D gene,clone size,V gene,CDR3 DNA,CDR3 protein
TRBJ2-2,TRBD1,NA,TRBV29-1,TGCAGCGTCGGCGGCAGGGGGCAAGTCGGGGAGCTGTTTTTT,CSVGGRGQVGELFF
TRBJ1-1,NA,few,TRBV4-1,TGCGCCAGCAGCCAAGTCGACGGGGACACTGAAGCTTTCTTT,CASSQVDGDTEAFF
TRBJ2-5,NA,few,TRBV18,TGTGCCAGCTCACCACCTAGCGGCGGGGAGACCCAGTACTTC,CASSPPSGGETQYF
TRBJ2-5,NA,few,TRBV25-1,TGTGCCAGCAACCACGCGGAGACCCAGTACTTC,CASNHAETQYF
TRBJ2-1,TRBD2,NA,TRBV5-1,TGCGCCAGCAGCTTGTGGCTAGCGGGGGGGAATGAGCAGTTCTTC,CASSLWLAGGNEQFF
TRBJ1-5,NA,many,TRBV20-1,TGCAGTGCTACCTCGGGGGGGAGCAATCAGCCCCAGCATTTT,CSATSGGSNQPQHF
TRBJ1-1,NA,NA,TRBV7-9,TGTGCCAGCAGCTCCCGACCCGTCGGAACTGAAGCTTTCTTT,CASSSRPVGTEAFF
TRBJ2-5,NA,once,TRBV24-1,TGTGCCACCAGTGATGCGACAGAGTACCAAGGGACCCAGTACTTC,CATSDATEYQGTQYF
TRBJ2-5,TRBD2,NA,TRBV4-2,TGTGCCAGCAGCCAAGGACTAGCGGGGGGGTTGGAGACCCAGTACTTC,CASSQGLAGGLETQYF
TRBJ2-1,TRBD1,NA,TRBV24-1,TGTGCCACCAGTGTCCGCAGGGGGCGGTTGATTGGGTCGGGGGATGAGCAGTTCTTC,CATSVRRGRLIGSGDEQFF
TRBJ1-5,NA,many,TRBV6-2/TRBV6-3,TGTGCCAGCAGCCTCTTCGGTCGGCCCCAGCATTTT,CASSLFGRPQHF
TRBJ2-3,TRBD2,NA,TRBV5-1,TGCGCCAGCAGCTCATCTAGCGGGGGGGCCGTTGTAGATACGCAGTATTTT,CASSSSSGGAVVDTQYF
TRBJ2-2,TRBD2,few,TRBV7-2,TGTGCCAGCAGCTTAGCGTCTAGCGGGATAGGGGAGCTGTTTTTT,CASSLASSGIGELFF
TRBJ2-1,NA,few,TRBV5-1,TGCGCCAGCAGCTTCCGGCGCCTGGATGAGCAGTTCTTC,CASSFRRLDEQFF
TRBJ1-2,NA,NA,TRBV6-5,TGTGCCAGCAGTTACTGGGGACCTAACTATGGCTACACCTTC,CASSYWGPNYGYTF
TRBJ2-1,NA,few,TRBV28,TGTGCCAGCACCCCCCGTGGTGGCGTCAATGAGCAGTTCTTC,CASTPRGGVNEQFF
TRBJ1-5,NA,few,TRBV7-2,TGTGCCAGCAGCTTAGCACAAAATCAGCCCCAGCATTTT,CASSLAQNQPQHF
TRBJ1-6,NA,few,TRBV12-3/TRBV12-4,TGTGCCAGCAGTTTGAGGGCACCTTCACCCCTCCACTTT,CASSLRAPSPLHF
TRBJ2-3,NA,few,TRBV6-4,TGTGCCAGCAGTGACTCGAAGGGCAGAACGCAGTATTTT,CASSDSKGRTQYF
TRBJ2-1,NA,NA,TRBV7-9,TGTGCCAGCAGCTTATATGCCCTGGAGCAGTTCTTC,CASSLYALEQFF
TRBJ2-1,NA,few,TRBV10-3,TGTGCCATCAGCGAGGGCAATGAGCAGTTCTTC,CAISEGNEQFF
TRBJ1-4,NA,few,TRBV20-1,TGCAGTGCTCACCGATCGGGGAGTGAAAAACTGTTTTTT,CSAHRSGSEKLFF
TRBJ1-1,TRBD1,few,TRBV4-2,TGTGCCAGCAGCCAAGAAGCGGCCCCGGGACAGGGCACTGAAGCTTTCTTT,CASSQEAAPGQGTEAFF
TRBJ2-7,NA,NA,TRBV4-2,TGTGCCAGCAGCCAGGTTGGTGCAGGGGTGTCCTACGAGCAGTACTTC,CASSQVGAGVSYEQYF
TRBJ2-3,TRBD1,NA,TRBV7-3,TGTGCCAGCAGCTTAGGGACAGCTAGCACAGATACGCAGTATTTT,CASSLGTASTDTQYF
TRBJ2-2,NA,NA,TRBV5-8,TGTGCCAGCAGCCGATATGCGTCAGGGGACACCGGGGAGCTGTTTTTT,CASSRYASGDTGELFF
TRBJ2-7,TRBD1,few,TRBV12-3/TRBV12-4,TGTGCCAGCAGTTTCGGGGACAGACACTACGAGCAGTACTTC,CASSFGDRHYEQYF
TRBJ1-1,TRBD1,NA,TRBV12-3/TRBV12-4,TGTGCCAGCAGACAGACAGGGACTGAAGCTTTCTTT,CASRQTGTEAFF
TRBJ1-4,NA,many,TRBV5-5,TGTGCCAGCAACTTAGAAGCAACTAATGAAAAACTGTTTTTT,CASNLEATNEKLFF
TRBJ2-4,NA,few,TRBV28,TGTGCCAGCAGTTTTGGATTGGGGCAGCAAAACATTCAGTACTTC,CASSFGLGQQNIQYF
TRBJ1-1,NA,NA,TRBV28,TGTGCCAGCTTCACTGGAGGCACAGGCACTGAAGCTTTCTTT,CASFTGGTGTEAFF
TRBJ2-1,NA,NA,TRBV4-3,TGCGCCAGCAGCCAAGATCTGGCTAGGAGCTCCTACAATGAGCAGTTCTTC,CASSQDLARSSYNEQFF
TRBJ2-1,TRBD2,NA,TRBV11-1,TGTGCCAGCAGCTCTCTAGCGGGGAGCTCCCGGAGCTACAATGAGCAGTTCTTC,CASSSLAGSSRSYNEQFF
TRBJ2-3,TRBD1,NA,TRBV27,TGTGCCAGCAAACCTCCCGGGACAGGCTATTCTAGCACAGATACGCAGTATTTT,CASKPPGTGYSSTDTQYF
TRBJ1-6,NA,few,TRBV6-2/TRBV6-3,TGTGCCAGCAGTTACTCGAGTAACGGGGCCGTGAATTCACCCCTCCACTTT,CASSYSSNGAVNSPLHF
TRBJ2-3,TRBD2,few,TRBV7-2,TGTGCCAGCAGCTTCATTAGCGGGGGGGCCACAGATACGCAGTATTTT,CASSFISGGATDTQYF
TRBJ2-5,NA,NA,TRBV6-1,TGTGCCAGCACCTGGGCGGGGGAGACCCAGTACTTC,CASTWAGETQYF
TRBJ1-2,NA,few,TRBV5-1,TGCGCCAGCAGCGAGGAGGGTACAGCTAACTATGGCTACACCTTC,CASSEEGTANYGYTF
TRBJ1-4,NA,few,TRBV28,TGTGCCAGCAGTTTATTCCAGGGTAATGACAAACTGTTTTTT,CASSLFQGNDKLFF
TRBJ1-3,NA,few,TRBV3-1,TGTGCCAGCAGCGATCCGGGAGGCTCTGGAAACACCATATATTTT,CASSDPGGSGNTIYF
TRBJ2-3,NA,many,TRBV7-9,TGTGCCAGCAGCTCGGATCAGGATACGCAGTATTTT,CASSSDQDTQYF